The clone carrying this T cell receptor beta chain was counted many times. The entry originates in a study of regulatory T cells in long-lasting Graves disease. Overall study: The study enrolled newly diagnosed Graves' patients on antithyroid drugs under 3 months.

This CDR3 region has 16 residues. Germline V CDR1 and CDR2: MDHEN, SYDVKM. The trim removed 9 bases at V and 5 bases at J, leaving 11 bases unmatched. Time point defined: newly diagnosed GD, antithyroid drugs for less than 3 months. With RNA extracted from PBMCs as input, the TCR library was made. Diagnosing Graves' disease relied on the American Thyroid Association guidelines. In building TCR beta libraries, iRepertoire HTBI primers were used together with Arm-PCR of CDR3 regions. In the source study's methods: Throughout the samples, researchers identified 55 to 65 TRBV and 14 TRBJ segments. TCRdb re-called the multiplex PCR reads through MiXCR, storing one row per CDR3 protein. The V and J calls were determined by TCRdb, not by the authors. The sample contains some 450,000 distinct CDR3 sequences, about 16% of which appear only once. This same sample was also taken into another study, of T cells in Graves' hyperthyroidism and ophthalmopathy.

Sequencing was performed on peripheral blood mononuclear cells (PBMCs), taken at new diagnosis, from a patient treated with antithyroid drugs. This chain uses TRBV28 with TRBJ2-5, with 14 bases that match TRBD2. This receptor was obtained from a woman aged 25 to 39 with Graves disease. In nucleotides, the CDR3 is TGTGCCAGAATCTCCCTCGGACTAGCGGGGGGTGAGACCCAGTACTTC. Protein sequence: CARISLGLAGGETQYF.